A single sample gave rise to the 32 T cell receptor beta chains below, sequenced in a study of Graves' ophthalmopathy and Graves' hyperthyroidism. Transcripts of RNA were the source for amplifying TCR beta CDR3 regions. RT-PCR with HTBI primers came first, then second-round multiplex PCR. TCRdb reprocessed the multiplex PCR reads with MiXCR, giving one entry per CDR3 protein. The data hold about 210,000 distinct CDR3 sequences, with roughly 27% observed a single time. The sequenced sample consisted of peripheral blood. The receptors shown here come from a man between 50 and 59 years old with Graves' ophthalmopathy.

In its sample, this clonotype was seen many times. The chain has TRBV15 and TRBJ2-5, with 10 bases fitting TRBD2. After removal of 5 bases from V and 1 base from J, the junction contained 13 bases not matched to a gene. CDR1 and CDR2 from the germline V gene are LNHNV and YYDKDF (reference sequence). The CDR3 is 18 residues long. As DNA, the CDR3 is TGTGCCACCAGCCCCGATATAGCGGGAGGACCCTTCCAAGAGACCCAGTACTTC. Amino acids: CATSPDIAGGPFQETQYF.

V and J are TRBV6-1 and TRBJ1-5; 7 bases map to TRBD1. V lost 6 bases to trimming and J lost 3 bases; unmatched junction nucleotides: 5. This CDR3 region has 14 residues. The germline V gene has CDR1 MNHNS and CDR2 SASEGT. CDR3 coding DNA: TGTGCCAGCAGAACGACAGGGCACAATCAGCCCCAGCATTTT. Residues: CASRTTGHNQPQHF.

This clonotype was found many times. The rearrangement joins TRBV6-1 to TRBJ2-5, with 7 bases matching TRBD2. Germline-derived CDR1 and CDR2 are MNHNS and SASEGT. The V segment lost 0 bases and the J segment 5 bases; nucleotides outside the gene matches: 9. The CDR3 covers 16 residues. The CDR3 spells CASSEAQAGLRETQYF. CDR3 DNA: TGTGCCAGCAGTGAAGCGCAAGCGGGGTTAAGGGAGACCCAGTACTTC.

This clonotype was seen at least ten times. The J gene is TRBJ2-5, the V gene TRBV28, with D perhaps TRBD2 (6 bases). V gave up 3 bases and J gave up 1 base, with 12 bases separating them. Germline V gives CDR1 MDHEN, CDR2 SYDVKM. This CDR3 is built from 15 residues. The DNA for the CDR3 is TGTGCCAGCAGTTTGCCGCTAGCGATCCAAGAGACCCAGTACTTC. Translation: CASSLPLAIQETQYF.

The CDR3 region has the DNA TGTGCCAGCAGTTACGGCGACTACCATCAAGAGACCCAGTACTTC. Protein: CASSYGDYHQETQYF. The V gene is TRBV6-2 or TRBV6-3, the J gene TRBJ2-5; a possible D gene is TRBD2 (5 bases). The CDR3 loop spans 15 amino acids. Germline CDR1 and CDR2: MNHEY and SVGEGT. V lost 2 bases and J lost 2, with 12 bases in between.

This clonotype was counted many times. V gene TRBV6-2 or TRBV6-3 combines with J gene TRBJ2-7, with 10 bases identical to TRBD1. The V gene's germline CDR1 is MNHEY and CDR2 SVGEGT. The CDR3 has 16 residues. With V trimmed by 2 bases and J by 3 bases, 7 bases remained unmatched. CDR3 in amino acids: CASSYPTGTGDYEQYF. The DNA for the CDR3 is TGTGCCAGCAGTTACCCCACCGGGACAGGGGACTACGAGCAGTACTTC.

This clonotype has ten or more counts. CDR3 loop: CSAIGRSLNYGYTF. The CDR3 DNA follows: TGCAGTGCTATCGGACGGTCACTTAACTATGGCTACACCTTC. This chain connects TRBV20-1 to TRBJ1-2; D gene unclear. V was shortened by 4 bases and J by 1 base, with 13 bases between the two germline ends. CDR1 is DFQATT, CDR2 SNEGSKA, per germline (reference sequence). CDR3 length equals 14 residues.

This clonotype was seen ten or more times. V gene TRBV28 combines with J gene TRBJ1-6; no clear D. V lost 5 bases and J 7 bases, leaving 15 bases between the germline ends. CDR3 size: 15 residues. CDR1 and CDR2 (germline): MDHEN, SYDVKM. In DNA form, the CDR3 reads TGTGCCAGCAGTCCGTCCCGAGGGCCCAATTCACCCCTCCACTTT. Translating gives CASSPSRGPNSPLHF.

This clonotype was seen ten or more times. The chain uses TRBV28 and TRBJ2-7; a weak D match, TRBD1 (6 bases). Deletions cut 2 bases from V and 2 bases from J, with 10 bases between. This CDR3 is 14 amino acids long. CDR1 is MDHEN and CDR2 is SYDVKM in the germline V gene. In DNA, the CDR3 is TGTGCCAGCAGTTTAGGGACACCACCCTACGAGCAGTACTTC. It encodes CASSLGTPPYEQYF.

The table lists this clonotype with many counts. The chain joins TRBV6-6 to TRBJ2-7; D may be TRBD2 (6 bases). Germline values: CDR1 MNHNY, CDR2 SVGAGI (reference sequence). This CDR3 spans 14 amino acids. The germline V and J ends were trimmed by 8 bases and 0 bases, with 14 bases remaining between them. CDR3 DNA sequence: TGTGCCAGCTTCAATCCCGGGAGCTCCTACGAGCAGTACTTC. Its protein is CASFNPGSSYEQYF.

The chain joins TRBV12-3 or TRBV12-4 to TRBJ1-2; 8 bases agree with TRBD1. This CDR3 region has 17 residues. V shed 5 bases and J 0 bases; nucleotides not matched to a gene: 11. The CDR3 loop reads CASSPGAGGPTNYGYTF. The CDR3 nucleotides read TGTGCCAGCAGTCCCGGTGCAGGGGGCCCCACTAACTATGGCTACACCTTC.

The chain joins TRBV20-1 to TRBJ2-5; 9 bases match TRBD2. V trimming: 6 bases; J trimming: 4 bases; junction bases outside the gene matches: 12. Germline CDR1 is DFQATT and CDR2 is SNEGSKA (reference sequence). The CDR3 loop spans 15 amino acids. The CDR3 protein is CSAPRVAGVGETQYF. Written as DNA, the CDR3 is TGCAGTGCCCCAAGGGTAGCGGGAGTCGGAGAGACCCAGTACTTC.

This clonotype was seen at least ten times. The rearrangement links TRBV13 to TRBJ2-7; D call uncertain. Germline loops: CDR1 PRHDT, CDR2 FYEKMQ (reference sequence). V lost 0 bases and J 6 bases, leaving 9 bases between the germline ends. The CDR3 contains 13 residues. This chain's CDR3 is CASSLGAAFEQYF. The CDR3 nucleotides are TGTGCCAGCAGCTTAGGGGCGGCGTTCGAGCAGTACTTC.

The chain employs TRBV7-2 and TRBJ1-1; D is ambiguous. Trimming removed 1 base at V and 3 bases at J, with 9 bases between. The CDR3 sequence is 14 residues long. Germline CDR1 is SGHTA and CDR2 is FQGNSA. The DNA of the CDR3 is TGTGCCAGCAGCTTAGGCTTTCGGCACACTGAAGCTTTCTTT. It translates to CASSLGFRHTEAFF.

In its sample, this clonotype was seen many times. The chain combines TRBV20-1 with TRBJ2-7; the match to TRBD1 covers 7 bases. With V trimmed by 6 bases and J by 7 bases, 6 bases remained unmatched. The CDR3 has 11 residues. Germline CDR1 is DFQATT and CDR2 is SNEGSKA (reference sequence). In nucleotides, the CDR3 is TGCAGTGCCCCCAGGGGGTTTGAGCAGTACTTC. The encoded protein is CSAPRGFEQYF.

This clonotype was observed many times. A clone one base away is much larger, so this may be a read error. The gene calls are TRBV28 and TRBJ1-2; tentatively, D is TRBD1 (6 bases). The CDR3 consists of 11 residues. Germline loops: CDR1 MDHEN, CDR2 SYDVKM. Trimming pared 5 bases from V and 7 bases from J, leaving 8 bases between. The CDR3 DNA reads TGTGCCAGCAGTAACAGGGTTGGCTACACCTTC. This sequence encodes CASSNRVGYTF.

This clonotype was detected ten times or more. This rearrangement joins TRBV7-9 to TRBJ1-3; D not resolved. The CDR3 is made up of 15 amino acids. The V gene's germline CDR1 is SEHNR and CDR2 FQNEAQ (reference sequence). Trimming removed 5 bases at V and 0 bases at J, with 11 bases between. The CDR3 loop is CASSPTPASGNTIYF. The CDR3 DNA reads as TGTGCCAGCAGCCCGACCCCGGCCTCTGGAAACACCATATATTTT.

The chain couples TRBV10-3 to TRBJ2-5, with 14 nucleotides matching TRBD2. The germline V gene has CDR1 ENHRY and CDR2 SYGVKD. CDR3 length equals 16 residues. Germline trimming cut 4 bases from V and 7 bases from J; bases unmatched to any gene: 8. CDR3 amino acids: CAISAGTSGSMWTQYF. The CDR3 DNA sequence: TGTGCCATCAGTGCGGGGACTAGCGGGAGCATGTGGACCCAGTACTTC.

In its sample, this clonotype was seen many times. The chain is built from TRBV28 and TRBJ2-5; tentative D call: TRBD2 (5 bases). Trimming took off 6 bases at V and 12 bases at J, with 23 bases between the two ends. Germline V gene sequence: CDR1 MDHEN, CDR2 SYDVKM. This CDR3 has 14 residues. In DNA, the CDR3 is TGTGCCAGCAGCATACCCAGCCGGAGGTCTGGGGAGTACTTC. This gives the protein CASSIPSRRSGEYF.

The V and J genes are TRBV6-1 and TRBJ1-1, with a weak D call TRBD1 (5 bases). The CDR3 extends over 15 amino acids. Germline lookup yields CDR1 MNHNS and CDR2 SASEGT. V shed 7 bases and J shed 5 bases, with 20 bases lying between them. DNA for the CDR3: TGTGCCAGCACCGAGGGACCGGGACGGAGAACTGAAGCTTTCTTT. Amino acid sequence: CASTEGPGRRTEAFF.

In its sample, this clonotype was seen many times. This sequence joins TRBV5-1 and TRBJ2-7; TRBD1 matches 7 bases. The CDR3 loop spans 15 amino acids. Germline CDR1 SGHRS, CDR2 YFSETQ. V was clipped by 3 bases and J by 2 bases; unmatched bases: 8. The chain's CDR3 is CASSSRTGLPYEQYF. CDR3 coding DNA: TGCGCCAGCAGCTCCAGGACAGGCCTACCCTACGAGCAGTACTTC.

This clonotype was counted ten times or more. V gene TRBV7-9 combines with J gene TRBJ2-5; D possibly uses TRBD1 or TRBD2 (6 bases each). Germline CDR1 reads SEHNR; CDR2 reads FQNEAQ (reference sequence). The CDR3 is 16 amino acids. The V and J ends lost 5 bases and 6 bases respectively, with 22 bases between them. CDR3 in DNA: TGTGCCAGCAGCCGCCCAGACGGGGGCGGCGTAAAGACCCAGTACTTC. This gives the protein CASSRPDGGGVKTQYF.

This clonotype was counted ten times or more. This chain links TRBV7-2 with TRBJ1-2; D unresolved. Germline CDR1 is SGHTA and CDR2 is FQGNSA. This CDR3 is built from 15 residues. Trimming cost V 1 base and J 0 bases, with 9 bases left between them. The CDR3 coding sequence is TGTGCCAGCAGCTTAGGGCGAGCCACTAACTATGGCTACACCTTC. Its protein product is CASSLGRATNYGYTF.

This clonotype has a count of ten or more. This chain uses TRBV7-3 with TRBJ2-7, with D uncertain. There are 13 residues in the CDR3. From germline, CDR1 is SGHTA and CDR2 FQGTGA. Trimming stripped 3 bases from V and 3 bases from J, with 9 bases between. The CDR3 bases are TGTGCCAGCAGCTTTAAACGTGGCTACGAGCAGTACTTC. Translating gives CASSFKRGYEQYF.

CDR3 in DNA: TGTGCCACGGAAGAAGAAGCTTCGGAAGAGCAGTACTTC. Translating it yields CATEEEASEEQYF. The genes are TRBV6-2 or TRBV6-3 and TRBJ2-7; D is unclear. Germline V CDR1 and CDR2: MNHEY, SVGEGT. Trimming pared 10 bases from V and 7 bases from J, leaving 20 bases between. This CDR3 comprises 13 residues.

The table lists this clonotype with many counts. The chain couples TRBV6-5 to TRBJ2-6; no clear D. This CDR3 spans 15 amino acids. Per germline, CDR1 MNHEY and CDR2 SVGAGI. V shed 0 bases and J shed 0 bases, with 3 bases lying between them. The DNA for the CDR3 is TGTGCCAGCAGTTACTCAGACTCTGGGGCCAACGTCCTGACTTTC. Translation gives CASSYSDSGANVLTF.

V usage is TRBV9 and J usage is TRBJ2-7, with 8 bases lining up with TRBD1. This CDR3 has 16 residues. Trimming cost V 0 bases and J 5 bases; bases outside gene matches: 10. The germline V gene encodes CDR1 SGDLS and CDR2 YYNGEE. DNA for the CDR3: TGTGCCAGCAGCGTAGGTGCAGGGGGCGGAGGCAACGAGCAGTACTTC. This sequence encodes CASSVGAGGGGNEQYF. The full variable domain, in which reference TRBV9 and TRBJ2-7 provide the parts outside the CDR3, is DSGVTQTPKHLITATGQRVTLRCSPRSGDLSVYWYQQSLDQGLQFLIQYYNGEERAKGNILERFSAQQFPDLHSELNLSSLELGDSALYFCASSVGAGGGGNEQYFGPGTRLTVT.

This clonotype was found many times. The J gene is TRBJ1-5, the V gene TRBV28, with a possible D match to TRBD1 (5 bases). CDR3 length equals 13 residues. V gave up 9 bases and J gave up 4 bases, with 13 bases separating them. Germline-derived CDR1 and CDR2 are MDHEN and SYDVKM. For the CDR3, the DNA is TGTGCCAGTGGAGACAGACTAAATCAGCCCCAGCATTTT. The encoded protein is CASGDRLNQPQHF.

The rearrangement links TRBV5-1 to TRBJ2-7; D possibly corresponds to TRBD2 (5 bases). Germline V gives CDR1 SGHRS, CDR2 YFSETQ. The CDR3 runs to 16 residues. V shed 4 bases and J shed 0 bases, with 17 bases lying between them. CDR3 nucleotides: TGCGCCAGCAGCAAAAGGGAATGGCGGGCCTCCTACGAGCAGTACTTC. The encoded protein is CASSKREWRASYEQYF. Full variable domain (outside the CDR3, taken from reference TRBV5-1 and TRBJ2-7): KAGVTQTPRYLIKTRGQQVTLSCSPISGHRSVSWYQQTPGQGLQFLFEYFSETQRNKGNFPGRFSGRQFSNSRSEMNVSTLELGDSALYLCASSKREWRASYEQYFGPGTRLTVT.

This clonotype was observed at least ten times. This sequence joins TRBV12-3 or TRBV12-4 and TRBJ1-6; a weak D match, TRBD1 (6 bases). The CDR3 sequence is 14 residues long. V lost 7 bases and J 7 bases, leaving 14 bases between the germline ends. In DNA, the CDR3 is TGTGCCAGCACCTTCGGGGGGACAAATTCACCCCTCCACTTT. Protein sequence: CASTFGGTNSPLHF.

This clonotype showed up many times. The V call is TRBV29-1, the J call TRBJ2-7; weak D call: TRBD2 (5 bases). Per germline, CDR1 SQVTM and CDR2 ANQGSEA. The CDR3 consists of 10 residues. Trimming left V 6 bases short and J 7 bases short, with 10 bases between. CDR3 protein: CSVVSGEQYF. The CDR3 DNA reads TGCAGCGTGGTCAGCGGAGAGCAGTACTTC.

Many counts were recorded for this clonotype. This chain connects TRBV11-3 to TRBJ1-2; maybe TRBD1 (6 bases). The V gene lost 2 bases and the J gene lost 4 bases, with 8 bases spanning the gap. The germline V gene encodes CDR1 SGHNT and CDR2 YENEEA. The CDR3 runs to 13 residues. The CDR3 DNA follows: TGTGCCAGCAGCTTATACAGGGCCTATGGCTACACCTTC. Its translation is CASSLYRAYGYTF.